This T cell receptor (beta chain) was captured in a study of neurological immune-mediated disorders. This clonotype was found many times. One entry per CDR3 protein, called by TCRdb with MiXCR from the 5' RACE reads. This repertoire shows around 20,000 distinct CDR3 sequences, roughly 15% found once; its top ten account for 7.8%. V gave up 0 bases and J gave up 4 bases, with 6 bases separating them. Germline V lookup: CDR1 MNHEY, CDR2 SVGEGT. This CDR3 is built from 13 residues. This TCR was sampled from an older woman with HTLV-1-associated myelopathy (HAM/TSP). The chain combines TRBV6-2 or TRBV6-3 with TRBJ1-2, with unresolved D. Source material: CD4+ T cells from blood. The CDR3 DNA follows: TGTGCCAGCAGTTACTCGTTCAGCTATGGCTACACCTTC. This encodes CASSYSFSYGYTF.